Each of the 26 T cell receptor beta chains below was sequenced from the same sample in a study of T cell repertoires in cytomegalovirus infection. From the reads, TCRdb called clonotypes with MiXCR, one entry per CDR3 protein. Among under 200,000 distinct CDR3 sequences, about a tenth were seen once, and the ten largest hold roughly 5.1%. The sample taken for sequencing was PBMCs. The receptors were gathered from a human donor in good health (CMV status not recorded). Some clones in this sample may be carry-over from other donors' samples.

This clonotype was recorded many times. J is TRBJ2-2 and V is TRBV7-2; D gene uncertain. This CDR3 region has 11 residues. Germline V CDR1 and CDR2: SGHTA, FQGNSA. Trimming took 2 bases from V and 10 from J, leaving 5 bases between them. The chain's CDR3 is CASSLSVELFF. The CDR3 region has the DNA TGTGCCAGCAGCTTATCAGTGGAGCTGTTTTTT.

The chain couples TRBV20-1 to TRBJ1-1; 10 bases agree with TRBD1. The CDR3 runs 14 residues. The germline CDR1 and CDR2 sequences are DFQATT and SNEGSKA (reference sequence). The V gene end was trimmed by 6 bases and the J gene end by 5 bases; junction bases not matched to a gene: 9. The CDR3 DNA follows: TGCAGTGCAACCGGGACAGGGGTAGGGACTGAAGCTTTCTTT. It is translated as CSATGTGVGTEAFF.

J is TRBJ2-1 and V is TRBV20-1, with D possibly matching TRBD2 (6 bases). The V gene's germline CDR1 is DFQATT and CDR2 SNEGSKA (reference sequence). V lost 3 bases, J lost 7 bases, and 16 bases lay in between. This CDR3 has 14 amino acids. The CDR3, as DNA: TGCAGTGCTAGGCCAGGACGAGGGAGGAATGAGCAGTTCTTC. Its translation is CSARPGRGRNEQFF.

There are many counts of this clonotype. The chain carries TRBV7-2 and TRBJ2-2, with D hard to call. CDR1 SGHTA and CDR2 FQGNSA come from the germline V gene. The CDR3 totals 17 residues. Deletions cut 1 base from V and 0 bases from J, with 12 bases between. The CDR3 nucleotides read TGTGCCAGCAGCTTAGATTTCGCGGCGTCGAACACCGGGGAGCTGTTTTTT. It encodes CASSLDFAASNTGELFF. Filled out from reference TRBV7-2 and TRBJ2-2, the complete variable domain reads GAGVSQSPSNKVTEKGKDVELRCDPISGHTALYWYRQSLGQGLEFLIYFQGNSAPDKSGLPSDRFSAERTGGSVSTLTIQRTQQEDSAVYLCASSLDFAASNTGELFFGEGSRLTVL.

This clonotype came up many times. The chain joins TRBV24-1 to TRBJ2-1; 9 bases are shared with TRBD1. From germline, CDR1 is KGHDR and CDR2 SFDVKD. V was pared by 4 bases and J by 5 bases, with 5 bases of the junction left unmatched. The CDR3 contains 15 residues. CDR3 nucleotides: TGTGCCACCAGTGAGGGACAGGGCCCACACAATGAGCAGTTCTTC. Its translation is CATSEGQGPHNEQFF.

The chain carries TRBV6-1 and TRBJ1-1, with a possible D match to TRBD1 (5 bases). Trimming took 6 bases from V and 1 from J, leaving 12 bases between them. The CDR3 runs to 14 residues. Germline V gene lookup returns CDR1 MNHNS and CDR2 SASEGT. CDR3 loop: CASSGLGGNTEAFF. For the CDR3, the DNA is TGTGCCAGCAGCGGCCTTGGGGGGAACACTGAAGCTTTCTTT.

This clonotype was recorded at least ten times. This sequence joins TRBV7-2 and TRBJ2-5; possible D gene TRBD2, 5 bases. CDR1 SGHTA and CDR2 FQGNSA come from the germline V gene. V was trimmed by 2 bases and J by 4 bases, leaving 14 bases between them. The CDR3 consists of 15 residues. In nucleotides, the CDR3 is TGTGCCAGCAGCTTAAATACGGGCAGCGGAGAGACCCAGTACTTC. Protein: CASSLNTGSGETQYF. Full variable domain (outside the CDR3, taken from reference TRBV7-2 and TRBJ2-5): GAGVSQSPSNKVTEKGKDVELRCDPISGHTALYWYRQSLGQGLEFLIYFQGNSAPDKSGLPSDRFSAERTGGSVSTLTIQRTQQEDSAVYLCASSLNTGSGETQYFGPGTRLLVL.

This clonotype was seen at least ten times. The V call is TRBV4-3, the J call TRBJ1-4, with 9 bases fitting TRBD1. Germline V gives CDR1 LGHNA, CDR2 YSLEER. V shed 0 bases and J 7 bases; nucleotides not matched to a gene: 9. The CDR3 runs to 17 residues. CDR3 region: CASSQEGFGTGTEKLFF. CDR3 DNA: TGCGCCAGCAGCCAAGAGGGCTTCGGGACAGGGACTGAAAAACTGTTTTTT.

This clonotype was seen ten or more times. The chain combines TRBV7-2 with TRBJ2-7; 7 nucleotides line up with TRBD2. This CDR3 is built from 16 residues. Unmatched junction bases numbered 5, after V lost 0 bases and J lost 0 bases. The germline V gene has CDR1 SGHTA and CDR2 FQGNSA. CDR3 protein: CASSLAPGGGSYEQYF. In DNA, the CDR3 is TGTGCCAGCAGCTTAGCGCCGGGGGGAGGCTCCTACGAGCAGTACTTC.

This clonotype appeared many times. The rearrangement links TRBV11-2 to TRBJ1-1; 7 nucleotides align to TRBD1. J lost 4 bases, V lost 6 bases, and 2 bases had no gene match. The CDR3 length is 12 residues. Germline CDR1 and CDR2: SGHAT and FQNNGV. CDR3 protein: CASRQGTTEAFF. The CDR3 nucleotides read TGTGCCAGCAGACAGGGGACCACTGAAGCTTTCTTT. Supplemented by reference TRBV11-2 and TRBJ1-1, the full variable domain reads EAGVAQSPRYKIIEKRQSVAFWCNPISGHATLYWYQQILGQGPKLLIQFQNNGVVDDSQLPKDRFSAERLKGVDSTLKIQPAKLEDSAVYLCASRQGTTEAFFGQGTRLTVV.

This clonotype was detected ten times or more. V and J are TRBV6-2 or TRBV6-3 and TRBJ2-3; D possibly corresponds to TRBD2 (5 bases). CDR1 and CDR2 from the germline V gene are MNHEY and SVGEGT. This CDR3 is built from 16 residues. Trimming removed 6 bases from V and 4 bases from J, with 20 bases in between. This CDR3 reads CASRTRSATRPDTQYF. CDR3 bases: TGTGCCAGCAGAACTAGAAGCGCAACCAGGCCAGATACGCAGTATTTT.

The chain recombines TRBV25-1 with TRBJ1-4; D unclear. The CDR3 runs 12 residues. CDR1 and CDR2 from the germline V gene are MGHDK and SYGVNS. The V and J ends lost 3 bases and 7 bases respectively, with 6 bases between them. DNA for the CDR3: TGTGCCAGCAGTGACCGGGGTGAAAAACTGTTTTTT. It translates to CASSDRGEKLFF.

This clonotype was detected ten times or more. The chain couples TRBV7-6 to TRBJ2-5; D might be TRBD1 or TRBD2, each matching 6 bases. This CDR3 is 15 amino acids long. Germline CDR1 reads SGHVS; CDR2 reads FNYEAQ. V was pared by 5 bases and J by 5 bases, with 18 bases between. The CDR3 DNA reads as TGTGCCAGCAGCCTCGACCTTACAGGGAGGGAGACCCAGTACTTC. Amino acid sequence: CASSLDLTGRETQYF. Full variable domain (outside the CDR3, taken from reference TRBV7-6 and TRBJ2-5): GAGVSQSPRYKVTKRGQDVALRCDPISGHVSLYWYRQALGQGPEFLTYFNYEAQQDKSGLPNDRFSAERPEGSISTLTIQRTEQRDSAMYRCASSLDLTGRETQYFGPGTRLLVL.

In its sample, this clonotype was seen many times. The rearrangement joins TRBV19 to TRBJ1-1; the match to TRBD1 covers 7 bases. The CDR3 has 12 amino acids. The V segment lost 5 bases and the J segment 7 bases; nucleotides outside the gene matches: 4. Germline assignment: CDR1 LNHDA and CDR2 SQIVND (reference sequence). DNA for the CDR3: TGTGCCAGTAGTGTACAGGGGCTTGAAGCTTTCTTT. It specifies CASSVQGLEAFF.

DNA for the CDR3: TGTGCCAGCAAGAGACTAGGGCCGGGGGTGACAGATACGCAGTATTTT. Translation: CASKRLGPGVTDTQYF. V usage is TRBV6-2 or TRBV6-3 and J usage is TRBJ2-3; D is possibly TRBD2 (6 bases). V shed 7 bases and J shed 3 bases, with 20 bases lying between them. Germline values: CDR1 MNHEY, CDR2 SVGEGT. The CDR3 covers 16 residues.

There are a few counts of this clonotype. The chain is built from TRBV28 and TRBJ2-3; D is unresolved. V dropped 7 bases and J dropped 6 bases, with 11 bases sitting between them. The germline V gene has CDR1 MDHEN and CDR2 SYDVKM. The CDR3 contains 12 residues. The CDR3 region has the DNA TGTGCCAGCACTGAGACGGCGGATACGCAGTATTTT. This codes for CASTETADTQYF.

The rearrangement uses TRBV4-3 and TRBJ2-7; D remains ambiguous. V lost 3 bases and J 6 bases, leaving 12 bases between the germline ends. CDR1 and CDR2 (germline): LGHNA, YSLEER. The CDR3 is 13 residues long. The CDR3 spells CASSHGTWGEQYF. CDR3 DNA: TGCGCCAGCAGCCATGGCACCTGGGGCGAGCAGTACTTC.

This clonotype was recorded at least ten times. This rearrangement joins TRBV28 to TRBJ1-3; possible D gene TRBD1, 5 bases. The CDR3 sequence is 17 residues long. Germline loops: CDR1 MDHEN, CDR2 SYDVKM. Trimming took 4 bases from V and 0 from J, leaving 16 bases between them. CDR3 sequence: CASSSSNHRSSGNTIYF. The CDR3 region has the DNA TGTGCCAGCAGTTCCTCAAACCACAGGAGCTCTGGAAACACCATATATTTT.

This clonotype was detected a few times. This CDR3 is CASSRQGEGRYGYTF. The CDR3 DNA follows: TGTGCCAGCAGCAGACAGGGAGAGGGGAGATATGGCTACACCTTC. The chain employs TRBV14 and TRBJ1-2, with TRBD1 identical over 7 bases. This CDR3 comprises 15 residues. Trimming at V came to 5 bases and at J to 5 bases, leaving 11 bases not matched to a gene. CDR1 and CDR2 (germline): SGHDN, FVKESK.

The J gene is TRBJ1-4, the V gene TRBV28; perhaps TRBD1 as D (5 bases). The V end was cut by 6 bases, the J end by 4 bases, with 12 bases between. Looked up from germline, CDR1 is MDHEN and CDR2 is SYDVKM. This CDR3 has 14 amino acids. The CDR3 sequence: CASRMTALNEKLFF. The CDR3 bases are TGTGCCAGCAGGATGACAGCGCTTAATGAAAAACTGTTTTTT.

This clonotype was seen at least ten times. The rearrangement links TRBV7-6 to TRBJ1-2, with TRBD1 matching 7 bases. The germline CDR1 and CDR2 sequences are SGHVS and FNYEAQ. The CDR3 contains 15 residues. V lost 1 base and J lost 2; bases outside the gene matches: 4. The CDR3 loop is CASSLEGAKNYGYTF. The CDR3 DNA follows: TGTGCCAGCAGCTTAGAGGGGGCGAAGAACTATGGCTACACCTTC.

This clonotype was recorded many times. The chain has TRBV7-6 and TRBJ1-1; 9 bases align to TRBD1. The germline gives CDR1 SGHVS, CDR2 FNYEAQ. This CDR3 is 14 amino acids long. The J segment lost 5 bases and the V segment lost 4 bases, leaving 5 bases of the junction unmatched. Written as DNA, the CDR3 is TGTGCCAGCAGCTCGGACAGGGGCTTAACTGAAGCTTTCTTT. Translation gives CASSSDRGLTEAFF.

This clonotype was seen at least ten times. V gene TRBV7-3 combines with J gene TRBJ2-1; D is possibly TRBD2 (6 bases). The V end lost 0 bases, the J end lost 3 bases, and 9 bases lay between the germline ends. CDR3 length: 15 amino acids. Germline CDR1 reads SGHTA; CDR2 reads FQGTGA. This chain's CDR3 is CASSLTASDYNEQFF. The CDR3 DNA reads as TGTGCCAGCAGCTTAACGGCTAGCGACTACAATGAGCAGTTCTTC. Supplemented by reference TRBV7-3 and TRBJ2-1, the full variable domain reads GAGVSQTPSNKVTEKGKYVELRCDPISGHTALYWYRQSLGQGPEFLIYFQGTGAADDSGLPNDRFFAVRPEGSVSTLKIQRTERGDSAVYLCASSLTASDYNEQFFGPGTRLTVL.

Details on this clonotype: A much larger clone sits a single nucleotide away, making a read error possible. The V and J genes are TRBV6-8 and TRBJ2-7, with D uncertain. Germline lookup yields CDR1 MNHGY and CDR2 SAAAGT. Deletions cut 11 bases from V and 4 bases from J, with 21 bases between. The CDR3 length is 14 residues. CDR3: CAGGSGSSPYEQYF. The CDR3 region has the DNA TGTGCCGGCGGCTCCGGTTCGTCCCCTTACGAGCAGTACTTC.

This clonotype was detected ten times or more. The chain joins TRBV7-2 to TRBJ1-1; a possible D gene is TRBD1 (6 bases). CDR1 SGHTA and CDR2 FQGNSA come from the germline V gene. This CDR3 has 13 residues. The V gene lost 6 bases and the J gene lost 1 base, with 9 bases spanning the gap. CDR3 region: CASRLQGNTEAFF. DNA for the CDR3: TGTGCCAGCAGATTACAGGGGAACACTGAAGCTTTCTTT.

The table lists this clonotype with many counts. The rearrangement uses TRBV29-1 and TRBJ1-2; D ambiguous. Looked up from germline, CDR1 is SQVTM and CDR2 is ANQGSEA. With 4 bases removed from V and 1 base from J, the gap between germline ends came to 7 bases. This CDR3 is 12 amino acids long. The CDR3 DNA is TGCAGCGTTGTGTGGGATAACTATGGCTACACCTTC. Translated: CSVVWDNYGYTF. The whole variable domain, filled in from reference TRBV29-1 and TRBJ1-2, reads SAVISQKPSRDICQRGTSLTIQCQVDSQVTMMFWYRQQPGQSLTLIATANQGSEATYESGFVIDKFPISRPNLTFSTLTVSNMSPEDSSIYLCSVVWDNYGYTFGSGTRLTVV.